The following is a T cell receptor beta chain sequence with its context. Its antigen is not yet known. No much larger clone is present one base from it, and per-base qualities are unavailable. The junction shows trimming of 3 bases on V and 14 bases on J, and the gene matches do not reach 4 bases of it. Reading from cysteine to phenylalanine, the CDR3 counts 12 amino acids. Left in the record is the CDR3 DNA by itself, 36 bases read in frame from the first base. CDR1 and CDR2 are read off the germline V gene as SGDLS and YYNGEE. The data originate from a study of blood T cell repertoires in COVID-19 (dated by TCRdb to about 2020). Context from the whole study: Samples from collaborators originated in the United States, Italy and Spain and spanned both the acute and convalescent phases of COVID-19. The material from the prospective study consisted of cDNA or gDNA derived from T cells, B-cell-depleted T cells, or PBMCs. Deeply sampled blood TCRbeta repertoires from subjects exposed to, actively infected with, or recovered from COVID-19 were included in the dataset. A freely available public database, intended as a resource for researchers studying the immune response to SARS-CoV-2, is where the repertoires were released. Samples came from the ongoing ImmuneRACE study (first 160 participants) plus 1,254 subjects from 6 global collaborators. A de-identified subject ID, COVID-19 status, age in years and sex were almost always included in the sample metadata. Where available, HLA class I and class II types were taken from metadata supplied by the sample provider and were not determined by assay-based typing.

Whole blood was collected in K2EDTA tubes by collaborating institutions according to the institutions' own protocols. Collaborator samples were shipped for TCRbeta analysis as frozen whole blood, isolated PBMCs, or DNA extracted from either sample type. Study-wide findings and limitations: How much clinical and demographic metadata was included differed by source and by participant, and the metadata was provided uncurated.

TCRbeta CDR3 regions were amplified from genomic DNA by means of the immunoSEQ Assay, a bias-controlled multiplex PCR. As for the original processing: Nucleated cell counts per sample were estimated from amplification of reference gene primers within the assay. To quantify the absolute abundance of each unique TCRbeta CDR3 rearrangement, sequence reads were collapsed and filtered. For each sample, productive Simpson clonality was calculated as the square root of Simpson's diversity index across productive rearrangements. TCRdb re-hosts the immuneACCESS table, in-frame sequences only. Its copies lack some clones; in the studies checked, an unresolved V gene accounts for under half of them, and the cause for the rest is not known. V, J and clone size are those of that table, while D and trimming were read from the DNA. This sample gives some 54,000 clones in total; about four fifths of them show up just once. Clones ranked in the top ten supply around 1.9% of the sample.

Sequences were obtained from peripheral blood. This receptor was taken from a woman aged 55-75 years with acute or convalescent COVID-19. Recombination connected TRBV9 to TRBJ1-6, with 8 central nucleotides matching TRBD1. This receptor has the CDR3 CASSASQGALHF. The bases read TGTGCCAGCAGCGCCTCACAGGGGGCCCTCCACTTT.